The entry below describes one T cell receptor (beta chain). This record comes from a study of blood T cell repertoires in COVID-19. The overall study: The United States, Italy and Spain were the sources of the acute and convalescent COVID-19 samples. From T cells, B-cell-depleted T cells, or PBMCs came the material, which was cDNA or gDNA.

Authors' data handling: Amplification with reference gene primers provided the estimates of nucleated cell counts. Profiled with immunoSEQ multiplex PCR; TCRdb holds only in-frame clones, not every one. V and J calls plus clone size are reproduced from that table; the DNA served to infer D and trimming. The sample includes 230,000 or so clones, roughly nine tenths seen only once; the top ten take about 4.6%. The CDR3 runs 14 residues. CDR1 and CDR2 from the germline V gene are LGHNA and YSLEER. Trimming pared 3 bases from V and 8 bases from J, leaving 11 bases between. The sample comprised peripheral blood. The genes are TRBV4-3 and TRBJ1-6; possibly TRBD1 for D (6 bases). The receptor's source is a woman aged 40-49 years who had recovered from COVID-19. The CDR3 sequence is CASSQGTRDSPLHF. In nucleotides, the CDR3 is TGCGCCAGCAGCCAGGGGACAAGGGATTCACCCCTCCACTTT.